This T cell receptor beta chain was profiled in a study of T cells in Graves' hyperthyroidism and ophthalmopathy. Study information: Blood from the periphery was taken at initial diagnosis, before any treatment.

The CDR3 totals 14 residues. V shed 3 bases and J 4 bases; nucleotides not matched to a gene: 3. RNA transcripts gave rise to amplified TCR beta CDR3 regions. Initially, a first-round RT-PCR of the TCR CDR3 employed the HTBI primer set. TCRdb reprocessed the multiplex PCR reads via MiXCR and lists one record per CDR3 protein. The repertoire consists of around 700,000 distinct CDR3 sequences, with around a sixth occurring once and the leading ten covering over 15%. Sequenced input: blood. This sequence joins TRBV12-3 or TRBV12-4 and TRBJ2-1; 7 bases align to TRBD1. This clonotype originated in a woman aged 50 to 60 with Graves' hyperthyroidism that later progressed to Graves' ophthalmopathy. CDR3 loop: CASSFTGEYNEQFF. Written as DNA, the CDR3 is TGTGCCAGCAGTTTTACAGGGGAATACAATGAGCAGTTCTTC.